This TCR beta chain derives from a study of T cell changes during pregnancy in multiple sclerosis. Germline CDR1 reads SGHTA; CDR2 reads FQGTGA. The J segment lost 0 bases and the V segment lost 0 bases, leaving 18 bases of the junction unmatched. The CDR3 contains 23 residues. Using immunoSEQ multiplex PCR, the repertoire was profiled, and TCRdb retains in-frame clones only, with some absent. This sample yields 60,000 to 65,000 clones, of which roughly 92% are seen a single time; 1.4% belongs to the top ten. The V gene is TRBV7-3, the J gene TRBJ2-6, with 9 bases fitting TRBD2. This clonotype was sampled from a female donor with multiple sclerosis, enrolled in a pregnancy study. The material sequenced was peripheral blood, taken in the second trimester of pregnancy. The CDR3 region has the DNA TGTGCCAGCAGCTTAACTGGGGGCATGTTGGCTAGCGGGGTATACTCTGGGGCCAACGTCCTGACTTTC. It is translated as CASSLTGGMLASGVYSGANVLTF.